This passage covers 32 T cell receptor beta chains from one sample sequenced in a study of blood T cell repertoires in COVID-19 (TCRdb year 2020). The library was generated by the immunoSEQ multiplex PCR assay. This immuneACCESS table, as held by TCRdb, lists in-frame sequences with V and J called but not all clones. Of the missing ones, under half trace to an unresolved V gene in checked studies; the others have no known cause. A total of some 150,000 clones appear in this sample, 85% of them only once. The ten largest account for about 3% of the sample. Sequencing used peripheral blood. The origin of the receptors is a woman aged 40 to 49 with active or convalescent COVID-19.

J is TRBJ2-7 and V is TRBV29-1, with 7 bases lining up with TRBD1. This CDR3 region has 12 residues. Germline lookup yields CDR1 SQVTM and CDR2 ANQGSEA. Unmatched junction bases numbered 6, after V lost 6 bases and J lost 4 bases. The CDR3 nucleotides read TGCAGCGTGTACGAGGGGGCATACGAGCAGTACTTC. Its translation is CSVYEGAYEQYF.

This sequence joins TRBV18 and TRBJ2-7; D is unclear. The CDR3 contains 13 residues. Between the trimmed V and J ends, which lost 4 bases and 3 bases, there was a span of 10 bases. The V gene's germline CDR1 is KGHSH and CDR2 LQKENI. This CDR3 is CASSQTTLYEQYF. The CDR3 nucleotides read TGTGCCAGCTCACAAACGACACTCTACGAGCAGTACTTC. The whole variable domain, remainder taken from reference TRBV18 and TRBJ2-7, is NAGVMQNPRHLVRRRGQEARLRCSPMKGHSHVYWYRQLPEEGLKFMVYLQKENIIDESGMPKERFSAEFPKEGPSILRIQQVVRGDSAAYFCASSQTTLYEQYFGPGTRLTVT.

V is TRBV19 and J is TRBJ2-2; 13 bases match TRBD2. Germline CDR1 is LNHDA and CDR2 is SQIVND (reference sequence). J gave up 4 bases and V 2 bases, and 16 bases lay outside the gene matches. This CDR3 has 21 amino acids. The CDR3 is CASSILGTGTSGTSGTGELFF. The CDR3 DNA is TGTGCCAGTAGTATATTGGGGACGGGGACTAGCGGGACTTCGGGCACCGGGGAGCTGTTTTTT. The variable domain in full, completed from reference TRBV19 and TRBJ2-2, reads DGGITQSPKYLFRKEGQNVTLSCEQNLNHDAMYWYRQDPGQGLRLIYYSQIVNDFQKGDIAEGYSVSREKKESFPLTVTSAQKNPTAFYLCASSILGTGTSGTSGTGELFFGEGSRLTVL.

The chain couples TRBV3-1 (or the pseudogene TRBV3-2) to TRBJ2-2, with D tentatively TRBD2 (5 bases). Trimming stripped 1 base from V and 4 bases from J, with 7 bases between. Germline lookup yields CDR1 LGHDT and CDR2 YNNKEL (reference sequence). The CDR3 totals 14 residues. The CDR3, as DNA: TGTGCCAGCAGCCAAGGTGGGAGCACCGGGGAGCTGTTTTTT. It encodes CASSQGGSTGELFF.

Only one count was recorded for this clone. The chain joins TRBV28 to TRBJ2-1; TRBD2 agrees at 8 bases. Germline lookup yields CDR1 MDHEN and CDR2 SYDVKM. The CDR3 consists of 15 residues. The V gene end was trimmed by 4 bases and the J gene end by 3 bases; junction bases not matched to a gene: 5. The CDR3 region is CASSSRTSFYNEQFF. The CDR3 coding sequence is TGTGCCAGCAGTTCAAGGACTAGCTTCTACAATGAGCAGTTCTTC.

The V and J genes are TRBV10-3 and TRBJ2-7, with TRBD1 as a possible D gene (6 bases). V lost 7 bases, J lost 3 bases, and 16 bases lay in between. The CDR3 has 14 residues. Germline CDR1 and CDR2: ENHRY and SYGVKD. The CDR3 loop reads CAITRDTVDYEQYF. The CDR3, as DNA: TGTGCCATCACGAGGGACACCGTCGACTACGAGCAGTACTTC.

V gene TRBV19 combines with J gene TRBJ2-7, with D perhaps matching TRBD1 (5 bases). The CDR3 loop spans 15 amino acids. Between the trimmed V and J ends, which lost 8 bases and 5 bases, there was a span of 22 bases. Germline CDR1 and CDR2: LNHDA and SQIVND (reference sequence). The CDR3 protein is CASGPGRRVLDEQYF. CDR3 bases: TGTGCCAGTGGCCCCGGTCGCAGGGTATTGGACGAGCAGTACTTC.

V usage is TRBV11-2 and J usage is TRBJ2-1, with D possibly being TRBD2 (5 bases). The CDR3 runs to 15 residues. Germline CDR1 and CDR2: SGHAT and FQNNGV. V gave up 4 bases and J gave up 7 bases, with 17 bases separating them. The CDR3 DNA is TGTGCCAGCAGCTCGGACTTAATAGCGCGGAATGAGCAGTTCTTC. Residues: CASSSDLIARNEQFF.

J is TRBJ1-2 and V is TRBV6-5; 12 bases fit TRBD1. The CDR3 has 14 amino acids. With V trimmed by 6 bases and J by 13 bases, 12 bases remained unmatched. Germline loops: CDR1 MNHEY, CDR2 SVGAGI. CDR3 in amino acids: CASSKPGQGARSTF. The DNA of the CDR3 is TGTGCCAGCAGCAAACCGGGACAGGGGGCTCGAAGCACCTTC.

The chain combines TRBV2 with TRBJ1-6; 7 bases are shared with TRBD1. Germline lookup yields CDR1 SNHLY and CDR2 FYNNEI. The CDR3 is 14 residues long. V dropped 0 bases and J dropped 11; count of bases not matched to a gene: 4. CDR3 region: CASSEARQGTPLHF. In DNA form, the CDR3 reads TGTGCCAGCAGTGAAGCCCGACAGGGTACACCCCTCCACTTT.

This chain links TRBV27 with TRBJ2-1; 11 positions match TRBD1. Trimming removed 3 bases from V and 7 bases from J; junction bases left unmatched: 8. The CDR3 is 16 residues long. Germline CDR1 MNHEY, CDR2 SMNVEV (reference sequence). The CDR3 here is CASSFYRDRGKNEQFF. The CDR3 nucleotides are TGTGCCAGCAGTTTTTACCGGGACAGGGGGAAGAATGAGCAGTTCTTC.

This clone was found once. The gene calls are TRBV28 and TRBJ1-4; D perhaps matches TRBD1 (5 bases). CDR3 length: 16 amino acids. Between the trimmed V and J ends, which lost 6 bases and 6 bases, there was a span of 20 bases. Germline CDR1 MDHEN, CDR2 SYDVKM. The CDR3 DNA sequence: TGTGCCAGCAGGCCTTTAGGACATTCTCGGGATGAAAAACTGTTTTTT. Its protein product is CASRPLGHSRDEKLFF.

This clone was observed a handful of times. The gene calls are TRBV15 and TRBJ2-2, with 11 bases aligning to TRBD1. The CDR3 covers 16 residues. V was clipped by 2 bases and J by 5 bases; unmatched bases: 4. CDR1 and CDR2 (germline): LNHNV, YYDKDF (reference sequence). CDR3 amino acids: CATSRPGQGVTGELFF. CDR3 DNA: TGTGCCACCAGCAGACCGGGACAGGGGGTTACCGGGGAGCTGTTTTTT.

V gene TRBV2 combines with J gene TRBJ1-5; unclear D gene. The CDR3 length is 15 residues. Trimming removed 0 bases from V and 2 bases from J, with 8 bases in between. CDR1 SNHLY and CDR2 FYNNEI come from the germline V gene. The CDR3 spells CASSEARVRNQPQHF. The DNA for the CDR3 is TGTGCCAGCAGTGAAGCGAGGGTGCGCAATCAGCCCCAGCATTTT.

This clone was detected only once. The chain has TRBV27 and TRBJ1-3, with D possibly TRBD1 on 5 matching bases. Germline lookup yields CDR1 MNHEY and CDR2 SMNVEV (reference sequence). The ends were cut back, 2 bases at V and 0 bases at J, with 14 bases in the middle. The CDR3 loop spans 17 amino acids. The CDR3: CASSLRGTGFSGNTIYF. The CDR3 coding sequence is TGTGCCAGCAGTTTACGGGGGACGGGGTTCTCTGGAAACACCATATATTTT.

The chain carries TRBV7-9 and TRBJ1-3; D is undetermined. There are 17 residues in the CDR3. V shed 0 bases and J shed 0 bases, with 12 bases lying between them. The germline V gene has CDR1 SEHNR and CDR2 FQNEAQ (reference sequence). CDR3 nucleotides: TGTGCCAGCAGCTTAGCGCTTCTTAGCAGCTCTGGAAACACCATATATTTT. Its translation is CASSLALLSSSGNTIYF.

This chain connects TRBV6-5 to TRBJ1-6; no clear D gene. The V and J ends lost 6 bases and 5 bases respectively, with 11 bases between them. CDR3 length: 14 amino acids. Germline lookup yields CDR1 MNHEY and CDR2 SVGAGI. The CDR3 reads CASSQTVNNSPLHF. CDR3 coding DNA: TGTGCCAGCAGCCAGACTGTGAATAATTCACCCCTCCACTTT.

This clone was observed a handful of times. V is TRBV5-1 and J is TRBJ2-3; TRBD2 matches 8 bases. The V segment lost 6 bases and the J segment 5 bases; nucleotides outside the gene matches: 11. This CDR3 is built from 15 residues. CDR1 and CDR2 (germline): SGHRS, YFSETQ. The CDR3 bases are TGCGCCAGCAAACTAACGGGGGGGCCCGGAGATACGCAGTATTTT. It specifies CASKLTGGPGDTQYF.

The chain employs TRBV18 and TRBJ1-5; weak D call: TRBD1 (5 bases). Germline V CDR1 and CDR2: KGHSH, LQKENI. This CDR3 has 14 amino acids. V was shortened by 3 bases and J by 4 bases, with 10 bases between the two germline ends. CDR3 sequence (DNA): TGTGCCAGCTCACCTGACAGCGCTAATCAGCCCCAGCATTTT. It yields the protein CASSPDSANQPQHF.

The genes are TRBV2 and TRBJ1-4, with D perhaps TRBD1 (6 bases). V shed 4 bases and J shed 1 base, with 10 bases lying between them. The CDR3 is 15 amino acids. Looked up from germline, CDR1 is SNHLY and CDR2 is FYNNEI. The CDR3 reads CASSVPTGTNEKLFF. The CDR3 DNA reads TGTGCCAGCAGTGTACCGACAGGAACTAATGAAAAACTGTTTTTT.

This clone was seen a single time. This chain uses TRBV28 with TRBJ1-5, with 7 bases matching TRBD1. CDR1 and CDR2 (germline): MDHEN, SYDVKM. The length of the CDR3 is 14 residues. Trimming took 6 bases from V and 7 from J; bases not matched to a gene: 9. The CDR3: CASSARQGGQPQHF. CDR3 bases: TGTGCCAGCAGCGCCCGACAGGGAGGCCAGCCCCAGCATTTT.

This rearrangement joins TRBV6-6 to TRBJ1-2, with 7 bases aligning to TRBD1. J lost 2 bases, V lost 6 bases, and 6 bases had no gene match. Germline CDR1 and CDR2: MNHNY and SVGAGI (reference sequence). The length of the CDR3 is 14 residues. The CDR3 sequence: CASRKMGQNYGYTF. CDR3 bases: TGTGCCAGCAGAAAGATGGGACAGAACTATGGCTACACCTTC.

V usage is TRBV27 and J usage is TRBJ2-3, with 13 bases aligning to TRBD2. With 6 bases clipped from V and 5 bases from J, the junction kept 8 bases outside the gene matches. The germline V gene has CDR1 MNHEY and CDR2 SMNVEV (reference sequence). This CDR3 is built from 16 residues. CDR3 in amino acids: CASSLLAGGPGDTQYF. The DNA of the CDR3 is TGTGCCAGCAGCCTACTAGCGGGGGGGCCGGGAGATACGCAGTATTTT.

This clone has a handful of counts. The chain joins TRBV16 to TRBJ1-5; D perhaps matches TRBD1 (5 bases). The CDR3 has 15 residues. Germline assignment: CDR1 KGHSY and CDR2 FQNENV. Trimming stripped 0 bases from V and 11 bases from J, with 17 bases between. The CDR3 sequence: CASSQSSAGYGTQHF. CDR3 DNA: TGTGCCAGCAGCCAATCATCGGCAGGGTATGGGACCCAGCATTTT.

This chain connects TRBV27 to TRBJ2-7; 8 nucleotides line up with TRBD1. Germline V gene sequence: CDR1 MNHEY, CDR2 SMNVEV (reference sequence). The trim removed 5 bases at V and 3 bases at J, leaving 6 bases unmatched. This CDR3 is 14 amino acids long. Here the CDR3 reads CASSADRVYYEQYF. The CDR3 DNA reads TGTGCCAGCAGTGCGGACAGGGTTTACTACGAGCAGTACTTC.

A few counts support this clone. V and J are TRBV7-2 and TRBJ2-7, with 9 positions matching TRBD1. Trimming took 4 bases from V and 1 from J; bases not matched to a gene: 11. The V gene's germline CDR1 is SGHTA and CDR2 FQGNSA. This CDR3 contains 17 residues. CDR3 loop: CASSWKYRTGVSYEQYF. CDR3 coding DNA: TGTGCCAGCAGCTGGAAATATCGGACAGGGGTTTCCTACGAGCAGTACTTC.

CDR3 nucleotides: TGTGCCAGCAGCTCAATAATGGGACAGGAGGATGGCTACACCTTC. Translating gives CASSSIMGQEDGYTF. The chain links TRBV7-8 to TRBJ1-2; 8 bases fit TRBD1. The germline CDR1 and CDR2 sequences are SGHVS and FQNEAQ. V lost 4 bases and J lost 6; bases outside the gene matches: 10. CDR3 size: 15 residues.

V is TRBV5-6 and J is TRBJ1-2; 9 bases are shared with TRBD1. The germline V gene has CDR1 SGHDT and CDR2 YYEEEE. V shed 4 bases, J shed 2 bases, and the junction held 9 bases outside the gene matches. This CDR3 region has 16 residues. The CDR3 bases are TGTGCCAGCAGCCGGCGGGACAGGGTATACAACTATGGCTACACCTTC. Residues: CASSRRDRVYNYGYTF.

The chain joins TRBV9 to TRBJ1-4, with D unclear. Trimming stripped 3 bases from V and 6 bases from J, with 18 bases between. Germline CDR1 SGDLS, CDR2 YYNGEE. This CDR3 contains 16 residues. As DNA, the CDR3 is TGTGCCAGCAGCGCCGAGACTCCCGCTACCTATGAAAAACTGTTTTTT. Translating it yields CASSAETPATYEKLFF.

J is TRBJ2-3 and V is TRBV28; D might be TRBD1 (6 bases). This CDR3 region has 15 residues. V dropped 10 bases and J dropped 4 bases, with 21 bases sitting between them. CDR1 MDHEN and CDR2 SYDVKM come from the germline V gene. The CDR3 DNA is TGTGCCACCTCGGGTGGGGGCCTAGTGTCAGATACGCAGTATTTT. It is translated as CATSGGGLVSDTQYF.

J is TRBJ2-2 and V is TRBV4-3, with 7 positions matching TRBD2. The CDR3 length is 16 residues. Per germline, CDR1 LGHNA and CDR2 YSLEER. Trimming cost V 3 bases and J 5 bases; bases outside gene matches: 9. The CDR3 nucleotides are TGCGCCAGCAGCCATCAGAGCGGGACGGGTACCGGGGAGCTGTTTTTT. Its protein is CASSHQSGTGTGELFF.

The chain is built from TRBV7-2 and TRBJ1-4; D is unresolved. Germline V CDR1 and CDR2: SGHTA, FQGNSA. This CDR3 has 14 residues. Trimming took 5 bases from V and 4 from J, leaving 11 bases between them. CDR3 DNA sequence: TGTGCCAGCAGCGTAGGCATCGGTAATGAAAAACTGTTTTTT. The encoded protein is CASSVGIGNEKLFF.